This T cell receptor beta chain was obtained from a study of cytomegalovirus exposure and HLA in healthy donors. This CDR3 is built from 15 residues. Germline loops: CDR1 SGHKS, CDR2 YYEKEE (reference sequence). After removal of 2 bases from V and 1 base from J, the junction contained 3 bases not matched to a gene. PCR was performed using 60 Vbeta and 13 Jbeta primers. Sequenced by immunoSEQ multiplex PCR; TCRdb stores in-frame clones only, minus some. The sample has 150,000 to 200,000 clones, around 79% seen once; the top ten hold 4.4%. The receptor was isolated from a woman in her thirties in good health and CMV-seropositive. Sample: PBMCs. The chain combines TRBV5-5 with TRBJ2-5; 9 nucleotides match TRBD2. CDR3 loop: CASSFSGRRQETQYF. The CDR3 DNA reads TGTGCCAGCAGCTTTAGCGGGAGACGCCAAGAGACCCAGTACTTC.